Below, 28 T cell receptor beta chains from the same sample are listed, as sequenced in a study of T cell changes during pregnancy in multiple sclerosis. Here immunoSEQ multiplex PCR was the method, and the copy in TCRdb shows in-frame clones only, minus some. The data contain tens of thousands of clones, about 90% of them seen just once; the ten biggest clones take up 0.35% to 0.45%. Sequences were derived from CD4+ T cells from peripheral blood mononuclear cells, sampled before pregnancy. The origin of the receptors is a female donor with multiple sclerosis, enrolled in a pregnancy study.

The chain links TRBV27 to TRBJ2-1; 7 bases map to TRBD1. CDR1 and CDR2 from the germline V gene are MNHEY and SMNVEV (reference sequence). CDR3 size: 15 residues. V lost 3 bases to trimming and J lost 5 bases; unmatched junction nucleotides: 7. The CDR3 here is CASSFTPGTDNEQFF. For the CDR3, the DNA is TGTGCCAGCAGTTTTACCCCCGGGACAGACAATGAGCAGTTCTTC.

This chain connects TRBV19 to TRBJ1-2, with TRBD1 matching over 8 bases. Germline V gene sequence: CDR1 LNHDA, CDR2 SQIVND (reference sequence). The V and J ends lost 1 base and 5 bases, in that order; junction bases with no gene match: 6. The CDR3 runs 15 residues. The CDR3 bases are TGTGCCAGTAGTATAGGACAGGGGCACCTATATGGCTACACCTTC. It yields the protein CASSIGQGHLYGYTF.

The V gene is TRBV13, the J gene TRBJ2-3; D is uncertain. CDR1 and CDR2 from the germline V gene are PRHDT and FYEKMQ (reference sequence). V was pared by 0 bases and J by 6 bases, with 7 bases between. The CDR3 extends over 13 amino acids. CDR3 loop: CASSLGSVDTQYF. The DNA for the CDR3 is TGTGCCAGCAGCTTAGGGTCGGTCGATACGCAGTATTTT.

Only a few counts were recorded for this clone. The chain has TRBV19 and TRBJ1-1; TRBD1 is a possible D gene (6 bases). The CDR3 is 15 residues long. Trimming took 0 bases from V and 10 from J, leaving 18 bases between them. Germline assignment: CDR1 LNHDA and CDR2 SQIVND (reference sequence). The CDR3 nucleotides read TGTGCCAGTAGTATAGACCACAGGGCCGGCGGAGTAGCTTTCTTT. Translation gives CASSIDHRAGGVAFF.

This clone appeared a single time. V is TRBV10-3 and J is TRBJ2-2; 7 bases match TRBD2. Germline V gene lookup returns CDR1 ENHRY and CDR2 SYGVKD. The V gene end was trimmed by 10 bases and the J gene end by 3 bases; junction bases not matched to a gene: 8. The length of the CDR3 is 14 residues. The CDR3 DNA is TGTGCCAGCCAGGCTAGCGGAGACACCGGGGAGCTGTTTTTT. Its translation is CASQASGDTGELFF.

This clone came up a few times. The V gene is TRBV28, the J gene TRBJ1-6; 9 nucleotides agree with TRBD1. This CDR3 comprises 18 residues. Germline CDR1 and CDR2: MDHEN and SYDVKM. Unmatched junction bases numbered 7, after V lost 4 bases and J lost 0 bases. CDR3 region: CASSSPDRGGSYNSPLHF. The CDR3 DNA reads as TGTGCCAGCAGTTCCCCGGACAGGGGAGGCTCCTATAATTCACCCCTCCACTTT.

This chain uses TRBV6-1 with TRBJ1-1; TRBD1 is a possible D gene (6 bases). Germline lookup yields CDR1 MNHNS and CDR2 SASEGT. V dropped 3 bases and J dropped 1 base, with 6 bases sitting between them. The length of the CDR3 is 13 residues. CDR3 in amino acids: CASSDRGNTEAFF. As DNA, the CDR3 is TGTGCCAGCAGTGACAGGGGGAACACTGAAGCTTTCTTT.

The rearrangement uses TRBV7-2 and TRBJ1-4, with D maybe TRBD1 (5 bases). This CDR3 has 12 amino acids. Germline lookup yields CDR1 SGHTA and CDR2 FQGNSA. The V gene lost 5 bases and the J gene lost 12 bases, with 13 bases spanning the gap. The CDR3 spells CASSLDSLELFF. CDR3 sequence (DNA): TGTGCCAGCAGCCTCGACAGTTTGGAACTGTTTTTT.

CDR3 loop: CASGDRTETQYF. The CDR3, as DNA: TGTGCCAGTGGGGACAGGACGGAGACCCAGTACTTC. The chain uses TRBV19 and TRBJ2-5; TRBD1 matches at 8 bases. Trimming cost V 8 bases and J 5 bases; bases outside gene matches: 4. Germline CDR1 reads LNHDA; CDR2 reads SQIVND (reference sequence). The CDR3 totals 12 residues.

This sequence joins TRBV30 and TRBJ1-1; a possible D gene is TRBD1 (6 bases). CDR1 and CDR2 from the germline V gene are GTSNPN and SVGIG (reference sequence). The V gene lost 3 bases and the J gene lost 1 base, with 15 bases spanning the gap. This CDR3 has 15 amino acids. This chain's CDR3 is CAWSRRGSANTEAFF. CDR3 bases: TGTGCCTGGAGCCGAAGGGGGTCGGCGAACACTGAAGCTTTCTTT. The full variable domain, completed using reference TRBV30 and TRBJ1-1, is SQTIHQWPATLVQPVGSPLSLECTVEGTSNPNLYWYRQAAGRGLQLLFYSVGIGQISSEVPQNLSASRPQDRQFILSSKKLLLSDSGFYLCAWSRRGSANTEAFFGQGTRLTVV.

V is TRBV5-1 and J is TRBJ2-1; 9 positions match TRBD1. The CDR3 spans 14 residues. V lost 4 bases to trimming and J lost 10 bases; unmatched junction nucleotides: 9. Germline CDR1 is SGHRS and CDR2 is YFSETQ. The CDR3 loop reads CASSRGQGSSEQFF. The CDR3 bases are TGCGCCAGCAGCCGGGGACAGGGTTCTTCGGAGCAGTTCTTC. Filled out from reference TRBV5-1 and TRBJ2-1, the complete variable domain reads KAGVTQTPRYLIKTRGQQVTLSCSPISGHRSVSWYQQTPGQGLQFLFEYFSETQRNKGNFPGRFSGRQFSNSRSEMNVSTLELGDSALYLCASSRGQGSSEQFFGPGTRLTVL.

This clone was seen only once. This chain uses TRBV5-6 with TRBJ2-7; D might be TRBD2 (6 bases). V lost 3 bases and J 6 bases, leaving 19 bases between the germline ends. The germline V gene has CDR1 SGHDT and CDR2 YYEEEE. This CDR3 contains 15 residues. The CDR3 sequence: CASSSVRFSSAEQYF. CDR3 bases: TGTGCCAGCAGCTCGGTGAGATTCTCTAGCGCCGAGCAGTACTTC.

The V call is TRBV5-4, the J call TRBJ1-5; a possible D gene is TRBD1 (5 bases). The germline gives CDR1 SGHNT, CDR2 YYREEE (reference sequence). The V gene lost 6 bases and the J gene lost 6 bases, with 16 bases spanning the gap. The CDR3 is 14 amino acids. CDR3 sequence reads: CASTVDPGGQPQHF. CDR3 nucleotides: TGTGCCAGCACAGTCGACCCGGGGGGTCAGCCCCAGCATTTT.

The gene calls are TRBV28 and TRBJ1-2, with 7 bases matching TRBD1. Germline CDR1 is MDHEN and CDR2 is SYDVKM. The CDR3 contains 14 residues. V shed 1 base and J 7 bases; nucleotides not matched to a gene: 6. In nucleotides, the CDR3 is TGTGCCAGCAGTTTATTACAGGGGCGACGTGGCTACACCTTC. Its translation is CASSLLQGRRGYTF.

The chain couples TRBV7-3 to TRBJ2-2; 8 positions match TRBD2. CDR1 is SGHTA, CDR2 FQGTGA, per germline. This CDR3 spans 16 amino acids. V was pared by 4 bases and J by 5 bases, with 9 bases of the junction left unmatched. The CDR3 DNA is TGTGCCAGCAGCTCGACCGTTATAGCGGGGACCGGGGAGCTGTTTTTT. This codes for CASSSTVIAGTGELFF.

There are a few counts of this clone. The chain uses TRBV6-1 and TRBJ1-3; TRBD1 might be the D (5 bases). Trimming removed 0 bases from V and 4 bases from J, with 7 bases in between. The CDR3 runs 14 residues. The germline CDR1 and CDR2 sequences are MNHNS and SASEGT. The CDR3 region is CASSEAPGGNTIYF. CDR3 sequence (DNA): TGTGCCAGCAGTGAAGCGCCAGGGGGAAACACCATATATTTT.

This chain connects TRBV5-1 to TRBJ2-5, with D possibly TRBD1 on 6 matching bases. CDR3 length: 16 amino acids. Between the trimmed V and J ends, which lost 2 bases and 4 bases, there was a span of 18 bases. CDR1 SGHRS and CDR2 YFSETQ come from the germline V gene. The CDR3 DNA reads as TGCGCCAGCAGCTTATCAGGGGATGCGTGGGCAGAGACCCAGTACTTC. As protein: CASSLSGDAWAETQYF. Supplemented by reference TRBV5-1 and TRBJ2-5, the full variable domain reads KAGVTQTPRYLIKTRGQQVTLSCSPISGHRSVSWYQQTPGQGLQFLFEYFSETQRNKGNFPGRFSGRQFSNSRSEMNVSTLELGDSALYLCASSLSGDAWAETQYFGPGTRLLVL.

The chain links TRBV5-1 to TRBJ2-7; 7 bases match TRBD2. This CDR3 is built from 14 residues. With V trimmed by 3 bases and J by 0 bases, 3 bases remained unmatched. Looked up from germline, CDR1 is SGHRS and CDR2 is YFSETQ. The CDR3 DNA is TGCGCCAGCAGCTCCGGACTAGTCTCCTACGAGCAGTACTTC. Its protein product is CASSSGLVSYEQYF.

The J gene is TRBJ1-1, the V gene TRBV11-3; the D gene is possibly TRBD1 (5 bases). CDR1 and CDR2 (germline): SGHNT, YENEEA. The V end was cut by 4 bases, the J end by 5 bases, with 8 bases between. This CDR3 region has 12 residues. DNA of the CDR3: TGTGCCAGCAGCTCCAGGGTTACTGAAGCTTTCTTT. Translation: CASSSRVTEAFF.

The chain combines TRBV5-4 with TRBJ2-5; the match to TRBD1 covers 7 bases. Looked up from germline, CDR1 is SGHNT and CDR2 is YYREEE (reference sequence). V lost 3 bases and J lost 2; bases outside the gene matches: 7. The CDR3 spans 15 residues. The CDR3 DNA reads TGTGCCAGCAGCTCACAGGGGTGGGGTCAAGAGACCCAGTACTTC. This encodes CASSSQGWGQETQYF.

The chain carries TRBV5-6 and TRBJ2-7, with TRBD1 matching over 8 bases. The CDR3 totals 14 residues. Germline assignment: CDR1 SGHDT and CDR2 YYEEEE. The ends lost 3 bases at V and 3 bases at J; junction bases unmatched: 5. DNA for the CDR3: TGTGCCAGCAGCTACGGACAGGGTTACTACGAGCAGTACTTC. This sequence encodes CASSYGQGYYEQYF.

CDR3 region: CASSSNRGLAGGQYNEQFF. CDR3 coding DNA: TGTGCCAGCAGTTCAAACAGGGGGCTAGCGGGGGGACAGTACAATGAGCAGTTCTTC. V usage is TRBV27 and J usage is TRBJ2-1, with TRBD2 matching over 11 bases. This CDR3 is 19 amino acids long. The V gene's germline CDR1 is MNHEY and CDR2 SMNVEV (reference sequence). J gave up 4 bases and V 4 bases, and 15 bases lay outside the gene matches.

The V and J genes are TRBV7-2 and TRBJ2-1; 10 bases align to TRBD2. The CDR3 spans 15 residues. Germline lookup yields CDR1 SGHTA and CDR2 FQGNSA. V was pared by 5 bases and J by 5 bases, with 6 bases of the junction left unmatched. The CDR3 sequence: CASSISGRANNEQFF. The DNA for the CDR3 is TGTGCCAGCAGCATAAGCGGGAGGGCCAACAATGAGCAGTTCTTC.

The J gene is TRBJ1-3, the V gene TRBV18; D is perhaps TRBD1 (5 bases). The CDR3 is made up of 13 amino acids. Between the trimmed V and J ends, which lost 1 base and 4 bases, there was a span of 5 bases. The germline V gene encodes CDR1 KGHSH and CDR2 LQKENI. This CDR3 reads CASSPQGGNTIYF. For the CDR3, the DNA is TGTGCCAGCTCACCACAGGGGGGAAACACCATATATTTT.

This chain links TRBV6-5 with TRBJ2-6, with D tentatively TRBD2 (5 bases). The CDR3 consists of 16 residues. CDR1 and CDR2 (germline): MNHEY, SVGAGI. Deletions cut 2 bases from V and 0 bases from J, with 8 bases between. CDR3 DNA: TGTGCCAGCAGTTACCCGGGGAGCTCTGGGGCCAACGTCCTGACTTTC. This codes for CASSYPGSSGANVLTF.

The chain has TRBV18 and TRBJ2-3; D is perhaps TRBD2 (5 bases). Germline V CDR1 and CDR2: KGHSH, LQKENI. The CDR3 extends over 16 amino acids. V lost 3 bases and J lost 1, with 14 bases in between. CDR3 coding DNA: TGTGCCAGCTCACCGTCCGATGAGGGCGGCACAGATACGCAGTATTTT. It encodes CASSPSDEGGTDTQYF.

The CDR3 sequence: CASRQGLGSPLHF. The CDR3 DNA sequence: TGTGCCAGCAGACAGGGGCTGGGTTCACCCCTCCACTTT. The genes are TRBV5-6 and TRBJ1-6; 7 bases line up with TRBD1. The trim removed 5 bases at V and 9 bases at J, leaving 5 bases unmatched. Germline V gene data show CDR1 as SGHDT and CDR2 as YYEEEE. The CDR3 has 13 amino acids. The whole variable domain, filled in from reference TRBV5-6 and TRBJ1-6, reads DAGVTQSPTHLIKTRGQQVTLRCSPKSGHDTVSWYQQALGQGPQFIFQYYEEEERQRGNFPDRFSGHQFPNYSSELNVNALLLGDSALYLCASRQGLGSPLHFGNGTRLTVT.

The V and J genes are TRBV28 and TRBJ2-5; weak D call: TRBD1 (6 bases). Looked up from germline, CDR1 is MDHEN and CDR2 is SYDVKM. Trimming cost V 7 bases and J 7 bases, with 16 bases left between them. The CDR3 is 13 amino acids. CDR3 bases: TGTGCCAGCACACTCAGGGGCGGAGGGACCCAGTACTTC. This sequence encodes CASTLRGGGTQYF.